These 31 T cell receptor beta chains came from one sample sequenced in a study of shared clonotypes between healthy human individuals. TCRdb's table, derived via immunoSEQ multiplex PCR, lists solely in-frame clones and lacks some. Of 1.5 million to 2.5 million clones in the sample, approximately 94% are singletons; the top ten hold 1.2%. It was CD45RO-negative cells, positively selected for CCR7, that made up naive CD8 cells, with terminally differentiated effector memory CD45RA+ cells excluded. Sequencing used naive CD8+ T cells sorted from blood. The receptors originated from a young man in good health.

The V call is TRBV19, the J call TRBJ1-2, with 10 bases that match TRBD1. With 5 bases clipped from V and 1 base from J, the junction kept 4 bases outside the gene matches. This CDR3 spans 15 amino acids. CDR1 and CDR2 (germline): LNHDA, SQIVND (reference sequence). The DNA of the CDR3 is TGTGCCAGTAGTGGGGACAGGGGACGTAACTATGGCTACACCTTC. It encodes CASSGDRGRNYGYTF.

The chain is built from TRBV4-1 and TRBJ1-1; D perhaps matches TRBD1 (5 bases). The CDR3 is 13 amino acids. The germline V and J ends were trimmed by 1 base and 6 bases, with 9 bases remaining between them. In germline, CDR1 is MGHRA, CDR2 YSYEKL. The CDR3 region has the DNA TGCGCCAGCAGCCAAGGCCCGACAGCTGAAGCTTTCTTT. It codes for CASSQGPTAEAFF.

V gene TRBV10-1 combines with J gene TRBJ2-5; 9 nucleotides agree with TRBD1. With V trimmed by 6 bases and J by 4 bases, 12 bases remained unmatched. The CDR3 runs 16 residues. Germline V gene sequence: CDR1 WNHNN, CDR2 SYGVQD (reference sequence). The DNA for the CDR3 is TGCGCCAGCAGCCCGGGGGGACAGGGAGAAGGAGAGACCCAGTACTTC. Its protein product is CASSPGGQGEGETQYF.

The CDR3 here is CASTDSGNTIYF. CDR3 nucleotides: TGTGCCAGCACGGACTCTGGAAACACCATATATTTT. This chain links TRBV6-6 with TRBJ1-3; D not resolved. CDR3 length: 12 amino acids. The germline gives CDR1 MNHNY, CDR2 SVGAGI (reference sequence). The ends were cut back, 7 bases at V and 0 bases at J, with 4 bases in the middle.

The V call is TRBV5-1, the J call TRBJ2-1; 9 nucleotides agree with TRBD2. After removal of 3 bases from V and 8 bases from J, the junction contained 12 bases not matched to a gene. This CDR3 spans 16 amino acids. Germline CDR1 SGHRS, CDR2 YFSETQ. Here the CDR3 DNA reads TGCGCCAGCAGCTCCGCCCTGGCGGGAGGGGTCGATGAGCAGTTCTTC. This sequence encodes CASSSALAGGVDEQFF.

A word on this clone: An end of the junction differs from the germline gene, which may be a read error. The rearrangement links TRBV6-5 to TRBJ2-7; possibly TRBD1 for D (5 bases). The CDR3 length is 11 residues. Germline V gene sequence: CDR1 MNHEY, CDR2 SVGAGI. The DNA of the CDR3 is TGTGCCAGCAGCCCCGGACAAGACAAGGGGTTC. It is translated as CASSPGQDKGF.

V and J are TRBV6-5 and TRBJ1-2, with a weak D call TRBD1 (6 bases). V was shortened by 5 bases and J by 0 bases, with 13 bases between the two germline ends. This CDR3 is 15 amino acids long. Germline-derived CDR1 and CDR2 are MNHEY and SVGAGI. The CDR3, as DNA: TGTGCCAGCAGTCCGAGGGGGGCCTCTAACTATGGCTACACCTTC. This translates into CASSPRGASNYGYTF.

V usage is TRBV13 and J usage is TRBJ2-1; a possible D gene is TRBD1 (6 bases). The germline CDR1 and CDR2 sequences are PRHDT and FYEKMQ (reference sequence). The CDR3 totals 13 residues. Trimming stripped 7 bases from V and 5 bases from J, with 12 bases between. The CDR3 loop is CASTTTGNNEQFF. CDR3 nucleotides: TGTGCCAGCACCACGACAGGAAACAATGAGCAGTTCTTC.

In its sample, this clone was seen once. V and J are TRBV18 and TRBJ1-1, with unresolved D. The V end was cut by 7 bases, the J end by 5 bases, with 11 bases between. CDR3 size: 12 residues. The germline CDR1 and CDR2 sequences are KGHSH and LQKENI. CDR3 residues: CASFSYVTEAFF. The CDR3 DNA reads as TGTGCCAGCTTTTCGTATGTGACTGAAGCTTTCTTT.

Points on this clone: The identical CDR3 is also encoded by other nucleotide sequences in the sample. The chain uses TRBV4-1 and TRBJ2-5; D is ambiguous. This CDR3 is built from 14 residues. V was cut by 1 base and J by 2 bases, with 8 bases left in between. CDR1 and CDR2 from the germline V gene are MGHRA and YSYEKL. CDR3 coding DNA: TGCGCCAGCAGCCAAGCTGGGTCTCAAGAGACCCAGTACTTC. Translation gives CASSQAGSQETQYF.

The genes are TRBV27 and TRBJ1-5, with TRBD1 identical over 8 bases. J lost 5 bases, V lost 5 bases, and 5 bases had no gene match. The CDR3 covers 14 residues. The germline V gene encodes CDR1 MNHEY and CDR2 SMNVEV (reference sequence). The CDR3 loop is CASSTGTGYQPQHF. In DNA, the CDR3 is TGTGCCAGCAGTACCGGGACAGGTTATCAGCCCCAGCATTTT.

The genes are TRBV7-9 and TRBJ2-2; 12 bases map to TRBD2. This CDR3 contains 15 residues. CDR1 SEHNR and CDR2 FQNEAQ come from the germline V gene (reference sequence). V shed 4 bases, J shed 5 bases, and the junction held 2 bases outside the gene matches. CDR3 sequence (DNA): TGTGCCAGCAGCTCCGGGACTAGCGGGACCGGGGAGCTGTTTTTT. It codes for CASSSGTSGTGELFF.

The genes are TRBV29-1 and TRBJ1-4; no firm D call. The CDR3 spans 15 residues. V gave up 1 base and J gave up 0 bases, with 9 bases separating them. Germline V gives CDR1 SQVTM, CDR2 ANQGSEA. CDR3 residues: CSVEGTSTTNEKLFF. CDR3 bases: TGCAGCGTTGAAGGAACATCTACAACTAATGAAAAACTGTTTTTT.

The chain uses TRBV9 and TRBJ1-1, with D possibly TRBD1 on 5 matching bases. The CDR3 sequence is 14 residues long. Germline lookup yields CDR1 SGDLS and CDR2 YYNGEE. Trimming took off 3 bases at V and 6 bases at J, with 15 bases between the two ends. CDR3 region: CASSALRAGPEAFF. The CDR3 DNA is TGTGCCAGCAGCGCCCTCAGGGCGGGCCCTGAAGCTTTCTTT.

The chain recombines TRBV11-2 with TRBJ1-1; no definite D call. V was clipped by 5 bases and J by 4 bases, with 8 bases between them. CDR1 and CDR2 (germline): SGHAT, FQNNGV. The CDR3 spans 12 residues. The CDR3 DNA sequence: TGTGCCAGCAGCGATGACCCCACTGAAGCTTTCTTT. Translation: CASSDDPTEAFF. Supplemented by reference TRBV11-2 and TRBJ1-1, the full variable domain reads EAGVAQSPRYKIIEKRQSVAFWCNPISGHATLYWYQQILGQGPKLLIQFQNNGVVDDSQLPKDRFSAERLKGVDSTLKIQPAKLEDSAVYLCASSDDPTEAFFGQGTRLTVV.

This chain links TRBV7-3 with TRBJ2-7; D perhaps matches TRBD2 (5 bases). V was pared by 1 base and J by 7 bases, with 11 bases between. This CDR3 spans 13 amino acids. Per the germline V gene, CDR1 is SGHTA and CDR2 is FQGTGA. The CDR3 reads CASSLMKGSEQYF. The CDR3 region has the DNA TGTGCCAGCAGCTTAATGAAAGGGAGTGAGCAGTACTTC.

As for this clone: Other nucleotide sequences from this sample produce the same CDR3. The rearrangement links TRBV13 to TRBJ1-2, with TRBD1 identical over 9 bases. CDR3 length equals 12 residues. In germline, CDR1 is PRHDT, CDR2 FYEKMQ (reference sequence). The V segment lost 4 bases and the J segment 8 bases; nucleotides outside the gene matches: 2. CDR3 in amino acids: CASSSGTGGYTF. The CDR3 coding sequence is TGTGCCAGCAGCTCCGGGACAGGGGGCTACACCTTC.

This chain uses TRBV7-3 with TRBJ2-3, with D possibly matching TRBD2 (7 bases). The V end lost 4 bases, the J end lost 3 bases, and 14 bases lay between the germline ends. CDR3 size: 15 residues. Germline V gene lookup returns CDR1 SGHTA and CDR2 FQGTGA. The CDR3 loop reads CASSYTGGPTDTQYF. The CDR3 DNA is TGTGCCAGCAGCTACACGGGGGGCCCTACAGATACGCAGTATTTT. Full variable domain (missing parts from reference TRBV7-3 and TRBJ2-3): GAGVSQTPSNKVTEKGKYVELRCDPISGHTALYWYRQSLGQGPEFLIYFQGTGAADDSGLPNDRFFAVRPEGSVSTLKIQRTERGDSAVYLCASSYTGGPTDTQYFGPGTRLTVL.

The gene calls are TRBV28 and TRBJ2-7; tentatively, D is TRBD1 (6 bases). The germline V and J ends were trimmed by 3 bases and 4 bases, with 16 bases remaining between them. The V gene's germline CDR1 is MDHEN and CDR2 SYDVKM. This CDR3 region has 15 residues. The CDR3 protein is CASSFGQGIKYEQYF. CDR3 sequence (DNA): TGTGCCAGCAGTTTCGGCCAGGGGATAAAGTACGAGCAGTACTTC.

Concerning this clone itself: Other DNA sequences in the same sample also yield this CDR3. This chain connects TRBV28 to TRBJ1-1, with TRBD1 matching 7 bases. The germline V gene has CDR1 MDHEN and CDR2 SYDVKM. The CDR3 has 15 residues. Trimming cost V 2 bases and J 0 bases; bases outside gene matches: 3. CDR3 DNA: TGTGCCAGCAGTTTAGCCGGGACAGTGAACACTGAAGCTTTCTTT. Its protein is CASSLAGTVNTEAFF. Based on the CDR3 plus reference TRBV28 and TRBJ1-1, the full variable domain is DVKVTQSSRYLVKRTGEKVFLECVQDMDHENMFWYRQDPGLGLRLIYFSYDVKMKEKGDIPEGYSVSREKKERFSLILESASTNQTSMYLCASSLAGTVNTEAFFGQGTRLTVV.

V usage is TRBV4-1 and J usage is TRBJ1-1, with no clear D. Looked up from germline, CDR1 is MGHRA and CDR2 is YSYEKL. Trimming left V 0 bases short and J 1 base short, with 6 bases between. The CDR3 is 14 residues long. In DNA form, the CDR3 reads TGCGCCAGCAGCCAAGATGCCTGGAACACTGAAGCTTTCTTT. This codes for CASSQDAWNTEAFF.

The chain uses TRBV9 and TRBJ1-1; D is unclear. This CDR3 is built from 13 residues. Trimming left V 0 bases short and J 10 bases short, with 13 bases between. The germline V gene encodes CDR1 SGDLS and CDR2 YYNGEE. DNA of the CDR3: TGTGCCAGCAGCGTAGGAAGTGGGTATGGAGCTTTCTTT. Amino acid sequence: CASSVGSGYGAFF.

This clone has only a few counts. The genes are TRBV21-1 and TRBJ1-1; the table's D gene call, TRBD1, was not cross checked with the DNA. TRBV21-1 is shown as a pseudogene. The CDR3 has 16 amino acids. The CDR3 DNA reads as TGTGCCAGCAGCAAGGACAGGGGGCGGCGTGTCACTGAAGCTTTCTTT. Translated: CASSKDRGRRVTEAFF.

CDR3 nucleotides: TGTGCCAGCAGTTTGGCGGGAGCGAACGAGCAGTACTTC. Its protein product is CASSLAGANEQYF. The rearrangement links TRBV27 to TRBJ2-7; 7 nucleotides match TRBD2. Germline V gene lookup returns CDR1 MNHEY and CDR2 SMNVEV (reference sequence). J was trimmed by 5 bases and V by 3 bases; bases with no gene match: 4. CDR3 length: 13 amino acids.

The V gene is TRBV19, the J gene TRBJ1-3; 7 bases match TRBD1. V was clipped by 5 bases and J by 8 bases; unmatched bases: 9. The CDR3 loop spans 14 amino acids. In germline, CDR1 is LNHDA, CDR2 SQIVND (reference sequence). This chain's CDR3 is CASSPAGTADTIYF. The DNA for the CDR3 is TGTGCCAGTAGTCCGGCCGGGACAGCGGACACCATATATTTT.

This clone came up once. The CDR3 sequence is CASSYSRFNEQFF. The CDR3 DNA sequence: TGTGCCAGCAGTTACTCTAGATTCAATGAGCAGTTCTTC. The chain links TRBV6-5 to TRBJ2-1, with D uncertain. The germline gives CDR1 MNHEY, CDR2 SVGAGI. Trimming took off 0 bases at V and 6 bases at J, with 6 bases between the two ends. This CDR3 contains 13 residues.

J is TRBJ2-7 and V is TRBV7-6; TRBD2 is a possible D gene (5 bases). CDR1 SGHVS and CDR2 FNYEAQ come from the germline V gene. The V end lost 1 base, the J end lost 4 bases, and 14 bases lay between the germline ends. The CDR3 totals 15 residues. CDR3 DNA sequence: TGTGCCAGCAGCTTAGACAGAGGGCCCGGTTACGAGCAGTACTTC. This encodes CASSLDRGPGYEQYF.

The table lists this clone with a count of one. V and J are TRBV29-1 and TRBJ2-2; D is ambiguous. The germline V and J ends were trimmed by 4 bases and 2 bases, with 8 bases remaining between them. The germline V gene encodes CDR1 SQVTM and CDR2 ANQGSEA. This CDR3 has 13 amino acids. The CDR3 DNA is TGCAGCGTTGTTCAGTTAAACACCGGGGAGCTGTTTTTT. It translates to CSVVQLNTGELFF.

Worth noting for this clone: This specimen includes other DNA sequences encoding the same CDR3. The chain has TRBV9 and TRBJ2-7; tentative D call: TRBD1 (7 bases). The V gene lost 4 bases and the J gene lost 1 base, with 12 bases spanning the gap. The CDR3 length is 14 residues. Germline V CDR1 and CDR2: SGDLS, YYNGEE. In DNA, the CDR3 is TGTGCCAGCAGCCCTCAGGGGGGTTCCTACGAGCAGTACTTC. It specifies CASSPQGGSYEQYF.

The chain couples TRBV9 to TRBJ2-2; D uncertain. The germline gives CDR1 SGDLS, CDR2 YYNGEE. The CDR3 has 16 amino acids. Deletions cut 0 bases from V and 2 bases from J, with 11 bases between. DNA of the CDR3: TGTGCCAGCAGCGTAGTTCCTAGTCAAAACACCGGGGAGCTGTTTTTT. It yields the protein CASSVVPSQNTGELFF.

Remarks on this clone: The sample has other DNA sequences that encode this CDR3 too. The chain links TRBV28 to TRBJ1-2; D gene uncertain. Germline lookup yields CDR1 MDHEN and CDR2 SYDVKM. V was trimmed by 3 bases and J by 0 bases, leaving 5 bases between them. This CDR3 has 13 residues. CDR3 sequence reads: CASSFRANYGYTF. CDR3 coding DNA: TGTGCCAGCAGTTTTCGAGCTAACTATGGCTACACCTTC.